This TCR beta chain came from a study of shared clonotypes between healthy human individuals (dated by TCRdb to 2020 to 2022). Turning to the overall study: Three men and a couple of women, aged 18 to 49 years, made up the cohort. Blood TCR repertoires of roughly five healthy adults were deeply sequenced to estimate repertoire size and the extent of clonotype sharing between individuals. Per donor, three plates each were used for CD4 naive and CD4 memory, two for CD8 naive, and one for CD8 memory. To increase sequencing depth and limit assay-specific biases, TCR repertoire library preparation and sequencing were carried out by different laboratories using diverse techniques. Each donor's leukapheresis produced roughly between about 0.8 and 8.9 billion PBMCs. What the work shows at the level of the full study, not this receptor alone: Higher generation probabilities were observed for clonotypes shared by all four sorted-subset donors than for non-shared clonotypes. Sampling was limited to blood, and TCR repertoires in tissue likely differ from TCR repertoires in blood. Naive subsets generally had larger estimated clonotype richness than memory subsets. Even with the large sequencing depth, rarefaction of the sorted-subset datasets indicated that sequencing was incomplete. Because the study included only a small number of donors, the genetic and exposure-history diversity represented was limited. Pairwise subsampling indicated that sequencing depth was expected to affect the degree of clonotype sharing among donors. Across a few donors, around 5% of naive CD4, approximately 4% of naive CD8, around 2.1% of memory CD4, and roughly 0.4% of memory CD8 clonotypes were shared.

From the cysteine up to the phenylalanine, the CDR3 has a length of 13 residues. This entry keeps only the CDR3 DNA: 39 bases, framed from base 1. The trim is 4 bases for V and 3 bases for J, with a gap of 11 bases between the germline ends. CDR1 and CDR2 were assigned from the germline V gene as SGHRS and YFSETQ. The donors were healthy, HIV-negative adults with no recently reported acute infections or vaccinations. Every donor was a Caucasian adult living in Nashville, Tennessee, USA. CD4+ T cells were enriched through magnetic negative selection, after which naive cells were positively selected on CD45RA and the remaining negative fraction served as the memory subset. After blood collection by leukapheresis, PBMCs were isolated using Ficoll-Histopaque density gradient centrifugation and then cryopreserved in the vapor phase of liquid nitrogen. Analytical flow cytometry was used to check the purity and quantity of every magnetically sorted T cell population. Genomic DNA was isolated from each sorted fraction and quantified by UV absorbance on a Nanodrop 2000c.

TCR CDR3 regions were amplified from genomic DNA by multiplex PCR using the deep immunoSEQ assay. For each cell subset, the extracted genomic DNA was distributed evenly across all wells of several immunoSEQ 96-well plates, and each plate served as one replicate. Each replicate PCR for sorted subsets received around 200 ng genomic DNA, equal to some 32,000 T cell genomes. Purified libraries were quantified with a Qubit 3.0 fluorometer, sized on a Bioanalyzer 2100, and re-quantified with the KAPA Library Quantification kit. A separate single-read 150-cycle Illumina NextSeq 550 flow cell was used to sequence each immunoSEQ 96-well plate. The paper's data handling went like this. Because the immunoSEQ output held only junctional sequences and lacked quality scores, the filtering could not match the filtering applied to full-length reads. To assign V/J genes and CDR3, sequences were annotated using PyIR, a Python wrapper for IgBLAST v1.9, with IMGT germline references. Any read was removed if the V/J assignment was weak (E-value above 1e-6), the CDR3 was missing, or the read contained stop codons, out-of-frame junctions, or ambiguous translated residues. V3J clonotypes were defined as sequences sharing the same inferred V gene, J gene, and CDR3 amino acid sequence. The percentage overlap between two repertoires was calculated by dividing the number of shared unique clonotypes by the size of the smaller repertoire. Repertoire richness was assessed with RTK rarefaction, the Chao1 estimator, and Recon v2.1 estimates of unobserved clonotypes. OLGA was used to compute generation probabilities for all TCRbeta clonotypes that the gDNA method yielded from a few donors. In its TCRdb copy, this immuneACCESS table keeps in-frame sequences only and misses some clones. Where compared with another copy, unresolved V genes explain less than half of these, and the others have no known cause. The D gene and trimming were derived from the DNA, and the V and J assignments and clone size from that table. The sample yields 950,000 to 1,300,000 clones; more than 60% were counted once. The leading ten clones occupy approximately 1.5% of the sample.

As for this clone: Its recognized antigen is unknown. No much larger clone exists at a distance of one base, and base qualities are not known. Within the sample, other DNA sequences also encode this same CDR3.

Recombination joined TRBV5-1 with TRBJ2-7; a tentative D call is TRBD1 (5 bases match). The clonotype was recovered from a man younger than 30 in good health. The sample was memory CD4+ T cells sorted from blood. In light of the paper, this sample's cell subset or site label describes: CD45RA-negative fraction. The DNA sequence is TGCGCCAGCAGCCTAGACAGTTTCTACGAGCAGTACTTC. Its protein product is CASSLDSFYEQYF.